The 21 T cell receptor beta chains listed next were all sequenced from one sample in a study of PD-L1 blockade in urothelial cancer. The repertoire was sequenced with immunoSEQ multiplex PCR; TCRdb's copy has only in-frame clones and lacks some. The sample lists under 95,000 clones, roughly 84% seen once, with roughly 9% in the top ten. Documented time point: pretreatment peripheral blood. Sample: PBMCs, taken around atezolizumab (anti-PD-L1) treatment. The receptor source for this set is a woman aged 65 to 85 with urothelial cancer.

The chain carries TRBV2 and TRBJ2-7, with 7 bases fitting TRBD1. V lost 7 bases to trimming and J lost 4 bases; unmatched junction nucleotides: 10. Germline CDR1 reads SNHLY; CDR2 reads FYNNEI. The CDR3 extends over 14 amino acids. CDR3 nucleotides: TGTGCCAGCACCTATGGACAGGTCCCATACGAGCAGTACTTC. It specifies CASTYGQVPYEQYF. Variable domain in full (rest from reference TRBV2 and TRBJ2-7): EPEVTQTPSHQVTQMGQEVILRCVPISNHLYFYWYRQILGQKVEFLVSFYNNEISEKSEIFDDQFSVERPDGSNFTLKIRSTKLEDSAMYFCASTYGQVPYEQYFGPGTRLTVT.

The chain has TRBV5-1 and TRBJ2-1; TRBD2 matches at 7 bases. With 0 bases clipped from V and 4 bases from J, the junction kept 7 bases outside the gene matches. CDR1 is SGHRS, CDR2 YFSETQ, per germline. CDR3 length: 16 residues. DNA of the CDR3: TGCGCCAGCAGCTTGGCCGTCACTAGCGATTACAATGAGCAGTTCTTC. The encoded protein is CASSLAVTSDYNEQFF.

This chain uses TRBV7-3 with TRBJ1-2, with no clear D. V was cut by 5 bases and J by 3 bases, with 16 bases left in between. Germline lookup yields CDR1 SGHTA and CDR2 FQGTGA. The CDR3 is 15 amino acids. This CDR3 is CASSPFGGSDYGYTF. CDR3 bases: TGTGCCAGCAGCCCCTTCGGTGGGAGTGACTATGGCTACACCTTC.

The rearrangement links TRBV2 to TRBJ2-5, with D hard to call. Per germline, CDR1 SNHLY and CDR2 FYNNEI. The CDR3 is made up of 13 amino acids. V was shortened by 1 base and J by 2 bases, with 5 bases between the two germline ends. The CDR3, as DNA: TGTGCCAGCAGTGAAGACAGACAAGAGACCCAGTACTTC. This translates into CASSEDRQETQYF.

This chain links TRBV30 with TRBJ1-1; TRBD1 agrees at 8 bases. Trimming removed 4 bases from V and 4 bases from J; junction bases left unmatched: 8. Germline V gives CDR1 GTSNPN, CDR2 SVGIG (reference sequence). The CDR3 extends over 14 amino acids. CDR3 sequence reads: CAWNLNDRGTEAFF. CDR3 coding DNA: TGTGCCTGGAATCTGAACGACAGGGGCACTGAAGCTTTCTTT.

The chain has TRBV29-1 and TRBJ2-5; 7 nucleotides line up with TRBD1. Looked up from germline, CDR1 is SQVTM and CDR2 is ANQGSEA. This CDR3 is 12 amino acids long. The V and J ends lost 7 bases and 0 bases, in that order; junction bases with no gene match: 2. The CDR3 sequence: CSADRDQETQYF. The CDR3 DNA reads TGCAGCGCAGACAGGGACCAAGAGACCCAGTACTTC. Looking up the rest from reference TRBV29-1 and TRBJ2-5 gives the full variable domain: SAVISQKPSRDICQRGTSLTIQCQVDSQVTMMFWYRQQPGQSLTLIATANQGSEATYESGFVIDKFPISRPNLTFSTLTVSNMSPEDSSIYLCSADRDQETQYFGPGTRLLVL.

This clone has more than one count but fewer than ten. The V and J genes are TRBV18 and TRBJ1-1, with 10 bases matching TRBD1. The V and J ends lost 5 bases and 7 bases, in that order; junction bases with no gene match: 10. CDR1 KGHSH and CDR2 LQKENI come from the germline V gene. This CDR3 is built from 15 residues. This chain's CDR3 is CASSFRQGADGEAFF. CDR3 in DNA: TGTGCCAGCTCATTTCGACAGGGGGCGGATGGTGAAGCTTTCTTT.

This sequence joins TRBV13 and TRBJ2-7; 12 bases fit TRBD1. The V gene end was trimmed by 4 bases and the J gene end by 6 bases; junction bases not matched to a gene: 13. The CDR3 contains 17 residues. CDR1 and CDR2 (germline): PRHDT, FYEKMQ (reference sequence). The CDR3 sequence: CASSSRGPGTGGIEQYF. The DNA of the CDR3 is TGTGCCAGCAGCTCCCGAGGCCCCGGGACAGGGGGCATCGAGCAGTACTTC.

CDR3: CASTPQGFDNSPLHF. The DNA for the CDR3 is TGCGCCAGCACCCCACAGGGTTTCGATAATTCACCCCTCCACTTT. The chain carries TRBV4-1 and TRBJ1-6; D possibly corresponds to TRBD1 (6 bases). The CDR3 consists of 15 residues. V lost 7 bases and J 5 bases, leaving 15 bases between the germline ends. In germline, CDR1 is MGHRA, CDR2 YSYEKL.

V gene TRBV19 combines with J gene TRBJ1-2; D not resolved. Trimming took 6 bases from V and 4 from J, leaving 9 bases between them. This CDR3 comprises 12 residues. From germline, CDR1 is LNHDA and CDR2 SQIVND (reference sequence). CDR3 protein: CASRMAPYGYTF. Here the CDR3 DNA reads TGTGCCAGTAGGATGGCTCCCTATGGCTACACCTTC.

The chain joins TRBV7-2 to TRBJ1-2; D not resolved. The CDR3 runs 13 residues. Trimming cost V 3 bases and J 2 bases, with 7 bases left between them. The germline CDR1 and CDR2 sequences are SGHTA and FQGNSA. CDR3 loop: CASSFSGNYGYTF. For the CDR3, the DNA is TGTGCCAGCAGCTTTTCGGGGAACTATGGCTACACCTTC.

The rearrangement joins TRBV5-1 to TRBJ2-5, with D tentatively TRBD2 (5 bases). Germline V gene data show CDR1 as SGHRS and CDR2 as YFSETQ. This CDR3 has 13 amino acids. V lost 4 bases, J lost 0 bases, and 7 bases lay in between. This CDR3 reads CASSTGDQETQYF. The CDR3 region has the DNA TGCGCCAGCAGCACCGGGGACCAAGAGACCCAGTACTTC.

The gene calls are TRBV27 and TRBJ2-7; D is unresolved. The CDR3 extends over 14 amino acids. Germline lookup yields CDR1 MNHEY and CDR2 SMNVEV (reference sequence). Trimming pared 5 bases from V and 5 bases from J, leaving 16 bases between. CDR3 nucleotide sequence: TGTGCCAGCAGTCCGTACCGTCGGTCCGACGAGCAGTACTTC. This gives the protein CASSPYRRSDEQYF.

V is TRBV5-1 and J is TRBJ2-7, with 9 bases that match TRBD1. V lost 4 bases and J lost 3; bases outside the gene matches: 5. From germline, CDR1 is SGHRS and CDR2 YFSETQ. The CDR3 consists of 14 residues. The CDR3 DNA reads as TGCGCCAGCAGCCCCCGGGACAGGGACTACGAGCAGTACTTC. This gives the protein CASSPRDRDYEQYF.

The CDR3 DNA is TGTGCCAGCAGCACCGGGACAGGGGTCGGGGGTAGCAATCAGCCCCAGCATTTT. It yields the protein CASSTGTGVGGSNQPQHF. The chain uses TRBV7-3 and TRBJ1-5, with 10 bases lining up with TRBD1. There are 18 residues in the CDR3. Germline CDR1 reads SGHTA; CDR2 reads FQGTGA. V lost 5 bases and J lost 0; bases outside the gene matches: 10.

This sequence joins TRBV30 and TRBJ2-4; no clear D. CDR1 is GTSNPN and CDR2 is SVGIG in the germline V gene (reference sequence). V was trimmed by 2 bases and J by 0 bases, leaving 5 bases between them. The CDR3 totals 13 residues. CDR3 protein: CAWSRGAKNIQYF. The CDR3 region has the DNA TGTGCCTGGAGTCGAGGAGCCAAAAACATTCAGTACTTC.

V gene TRBV9 combines with J gene TRBJ1-2, with TRBD1 as a possible D gene (5 bases). Trimming left V 4 bases short and J 2 bases short, with 9 bases between. CDR1 is SGDLS and CDR2 is YYNGEE in the germline V gene. The CDR3 is 13 amino acids. The CDR3 here is CASSLPGNYGYTF. The CDR3 coding sequence is TGTGCCAGCAGCCTACCAGGGAACTATGGCTACACCTTC.

This chain uses TRBV28 with TRBJ1-2; TRBD1 might be the D (6 bases). The CDR3 has 15 amino acids. CDR1 is MDHEN and CDR2 is SYDVKM in the germline V gene. The ends were cut back, 6 bases at V and 8 bases at J, with 22 bases in the middle. The CDR3 loop is CASRFPTGTPVGYTF. The CDR3 DNA is TGTGCCAGCAGATTCCCGACAGGCACCCCGGTGGGCTACACCTTC.

V gene TRBV27 combines with J gene TRBJ1-4; D might be TRBD1 (6 bases). V was cut by 2 bases and J by 4 bases, with 8 bases left in between. CDR1 is MNHEY and CDR2 is SMNVEV in the germline V gene (reference sequence). The CDR3 has 14 residues. The CDR3 bases are TGTGCCAGCAGTTTAGCCAGGGGTAATGAAAAACTGTTTTTT. Translation gives CASSLARGNEKLFF.

The V call is TRBV5-5, the J call TRBJ1-2, with 8 bases that match TRBD1. V shed 1 base and J 5 bases; nucleotides not matched to a gene: 10. CDR3 length equals 16 residues. CDR1 and CDR2 (germline): SGHKS, YYEKEE (reference sequence). Written as DNA, the CDR3 is TGTGCCAGCAGCTTGCTGCCTCAGGGGGCGGAATATGGCTACACCTTC. Its translation is CASSLLPQGAEYGYTF.

V and J are TRBV13 and TRBJ2-1; 10 bases map to TRBD2. Germline values: CDR1 PRHDT, CDR2 FYEKMQ (reference sequence). This CDR3 is 16 amino acids long. Germline trimming cut 3 bases from V and 5 bases from J; bases unmatched to any gene: 7. The CDR3: CASSFLSGRADNEQFF. The CDR3, as DNA: TGTGCCAGCAGCTTCCTAAGCGGGAGGGCCGACAATGAGCAGTTCTTC.